Listed below are T cell receptor beta chains from one sample, sequenced in a study of T cell changes during pregnancy in multiple sclerosis. Using immunoSEQ multiplex PCR, the repertoire was profiled, and TCRdb retains in-frame clones only, with some absent. The top ten hold over 2% of the sample, which has about 92,000 clones, 85% to 95% seen once. Sequenced here: peripheral blood, sampled in the first trimester of pregnancy. Receptors originate from a female donor with multiple sclerosis, enrolled in a pregnancy study. CDR3s include the opening cysteine and the closing phenylalanine or tryptophan. Each record gives: V gene, D gene, clone size, J gene, CDR3 protein, CDR3 DNA. A D gene is named only where the DNA matches it firmly. Where a row states a size, it is once, few, many or the class of an expanded clone; other rows omit it.

TRBV4-2,-,-,TRBJ1-2,CASSQTGSVQNYGYTF,TGTGCCAGCAGCCAAACTGGCAGCGTCCAGAACTATGGCTACACCTTC
TRBV10-3,TRBD1,once,TRBJ2-2,CAITRQGATGELFF,TGTGCCATCACCCGACAGGGGGCCACCGGGGAGCTGTTTTTT
TRBV18,-,once,TRBJ1-1,CASSPIRQSNTEAFF,TGTGCCAGCTCACCGATCCGACAGTCGAACACTGAAGCTTTCTTT
TRBV29-1,-,few,TRBJ1-1,CSVERRMNTEAFF,TGCAGCGTTGAACGCAGGATGAACACTGAAGCTTTCTTT
TRBV15,-,-,TRBJ1-4,CATSRDWVGYRQATEKLFF,TGTGCCACCAGCAGAGATTGGGTGGGTTATCGACAGGCTACGGAAAAACTGTTTTTT
TRBV19,TRBD2,-,TRBJ2-5,CASRVGRGAGGLLQETQYF,TGTGCCAGTAGGGTAGGCAGGGGGGCGGGAGGGCTATTACAAGAGACCCAGTACTTC
TRBV18,TRBD1,-,TRBJ2-7,CASSPLGQAYEQYF,TGTGCCAGCTCACCACTAGGACAGGCCTACGAGCAGTACTTC
TRBV2,-,-,TRBJ2-4,CASSGPGAIAKNIQYF,TGTGCCAGCAGTGGACCTGGGGCCATAGCCAAAAACATTCAGTACTTC
TRBV5-1,-,once,TRBJ2-1,CASNIDGSFPYNEQFF,TGCGCCAGCAACATAGACGGTAGCTTCCCCTACAATGAGCAGTTCTTC
TRBV19,-,-,TRBJ1-1,CASSIVGRENTEAFF,TGTGCCAGTAGTATAGTCGGCAGGGAGAACACTGAAGCTTTCTTT
TRBV27,TRBD1,-,TRBJ2-3,CASSTPTGTSTDTQYF,TGTGCCAGCAGTACACCGACAGGGACAAGCACAGATACGCAGTATTTT
TRBV4-1,TRBD1,-,TRBJ1-4,CASSRSGQGGTGGEKLFF,TGCGCCAGCAGCCGATCGGGACAGGGAGGGACGGGAGGAGAAAAACTGTTTTTT
TRBV11-2,-,-,TRBJ1-2,CASSSGGGGNGYTF,TGTGCCAGCAGCTCCGGTGGCGGTGGTAATGGCTACACCTTC
TRBV27,TRBD2,-,TRBJ2-1,CASSSREIGYNEQFF,TGTGCCAGCAGTTCGCGGGAGATCGGCTACAATGAGCAGTTCTTC
TRBV4-1,-,-,TRBJ2-7,CASSAGTSSYEQYF,TGCGCCAGCAGCGCTGGCACCTCATCCTACGAGCAGTACTTC
TRBV11-2,TRBD1,once,TRBJ2-5,CASSWTGGYRETQYF,TGTGCCAGCAGCTGGACAGGGGGCTATCGAGAGACCCAGTACTTC
TRBV6-1,-,-,TRBJ2-2,CASSEALIAGLGTGELFF,TGTGCCAGCAGTGAAGCGCTCATTGCGGGGCTGGGCACCGGGGAGCTGTTTTTT
TRBV9,-,-,TRBJ1-4,CASSVATGRDLENEKLFF,TGTGCCAGCAGCGTAGCTACCGGGAGGGATCTAGAGAATGAAAAACTGTTTTTT
TRBV27,-,-,TRBJ2-1,CASSPPITRSRNEQFF,TGTGCCAGCAGTCCCCCCATCACTAGATCCCGCAATGAGCAGTTCTTC
TRBV28,TRBD1,-,TRBJ2-4,CASSLSAGGLRYDKNIQYF,TGTGCCAGCAGTTTATCGGCAGGGGGCTTACGGTACGACAAAAACATTCAGTACTTC
TRBV6-5,TRBD1,-,TRBJ2-3,CASSPDRGPQDTQYF,TGTGCCAGCAGCCCGGACAGGGGGCCACAAGATACGCAGTATTTT
TRBV27,-,once,TRBJ1-1,CASSFNGGVGAEANTEAFF,TGTGCCAGCAGTTTTAATGGTGGGGTAGGGGCAGAAGCGAACACTGAAGCTTTCTTT
TRBV5-1,TRBD1,-,TRBJ2-7,CASSLTGTDYEQYF,TGCGCCAGCAGCTTGACGGGGACAGACTACGAGCAGTACTTC
TRBV27,TRBD2,-,TRBJ2-2,CASSLSSSGVTGELFF,TGTGCCAGCAGTTTATCCTCTAGCGGAGTCACCGGGGAGCTGTTTTTT
TRBV9,-,once,TRBJ2-7,CASSVGVQAGEQYF,TGTGCCAGCAGCGTAGGGGTCCAGGCGGGGGAGCAGTACTTC
TRBV5-4,-,-,TRBJ2-7,CASSRGPGAYEQYF,TGTGCCAGCAGCCGGGGTCCGGGGGCCTACGAGCAGTACTTC
TRBV27,TRBD1,-,TRBJ1-2,CASSPGTEFYGYTF,TGTGCCAGCAGTCCTGGGACAGAATTCTATGGCTACACCTTC
TRBV2,-,-,TRBJ2-5,CASSFASHSVRSQYF,TGTGCCAGCAGTTTCGCGAGCCACTCCGTTCGGTCCCAGTACTTC
TRBV28,-,-,TRBJ2-7,CASSLFGGFYYEQYF,TGTGCCAGCAGTTTATTCGGCGGTTTTTACTACGAGCAGTACTTC
TRBV14,-,-,TRBJ2-1,CASSSLGGSYNEQFF,TGTGCCAGCAGCAGTCTAGGGGGCTCCTACAATGAGCAGTTCTTC
TRBV10-3,-,once,TRBJ2-6,CATYSGLQANVLTF,TGTGCCACCTACTCTGGGCTGCAGGCCAACGTCCTGACTTTC
TRBV5-4,TRBD1,-,TRBJ1-6,CASSLAGQANDLHF,TGTGCCAGCAGCTTGGCCGGACAGGCGAACGACCTCCACTTT
TRBV27,TRBD2,-,TRBJ2-1,CASGPSGRSSYNEQFF,TGTGCCAGCGGTCCTAGCGGGAGGTCCTCCTACAATGAGCAGTTCTTC
TRBV28,-,once,TRBJ1-1,CASSLSSGTGYTEAFF,TGTGCCAGCAGTTTATCGAGTGGGACTGGGTACACTGAAGCTTTCTTT
TRBV5-1,-,-,TRBJ1-1,CAGRREAGLNTEAFF,TGCGCCGGACGGAGGGAAGCTGGATTGAACACTGAAGCTTTCTTT
TRBV7-2,TRBD2,-,TRBJ2-7,CASSSGLAGSYEQYF,TGTGCCAGCAGCTCGGGACTAGCGGGATCCTACGAGCAGTACTTC
TRBV18,-,-,TRBJ2-6,CASSPLQASGANVLTF,TGTGCCAGCTCACCACTTCAGGCTTCTGGGGCCAACGTCCTGACTTTC
TRBV28,-,-,TRBJ2-7,CASGDSYEQYF,TGTGCCAGCGGAGACAGTTACGAGCAGTACTTC
TRBV28,-,few,TRBJ1-1,CASSLLSTEAFF,TGTGCCAGCAGCCTCCTCAGCACTGAAGCTTTCTTT
TRBV25-1,TRBD1,-,TRBJ2-7,CASSDPRQGDDEQYF,TGTGCCAGCAGTGACCCGCGCCAGGGGGACGACGAGCAGTACTTC
TRBV5-1,TRBD2,-,TRBJ2-7,CASSSGLAATYEQYF,TGCGCCAGCAGCTCGGGACTAGCGGCGACCTACGAGCAGTACTTC
TRBV4-3,-,-,TRBJ2-1,CASSQVRGPPLYNEQFF,TGCGCCAGCAGCCAGGTTAGAGGGCCGCCCTTATACAATGAGCAGTTCTTC
TRBV18,TRBD1,-,TRBJ2-1,CASSPMTGVSYNEQFF,TGTGCCAGCTCACCGATGACAGGGGTCTCCTACAATGAGCAGTTCTTC
TRBV7-9,TRBD2,-,TRBJ2-2,CASSFLIGLAYTGELFF,TGTGCCAGCAGCTTTCTCATAGGACTAGCGTACACCGGGGAGCTGTTTTTT
TRBV27,TRBD2,-,TRBJ2-1,CATGLAGGSEQFF,TGTGCCACCGGACTAGCGGGAGGCAGTGAGCAGTTCTTC
TRBV6-5,TRBD1,-,TRBJ2-3,CASSYRTGVSTDTQYF,TGTGCCAGCAGCTACAGGACAGGGGTGAGCACAGATACGCAGTATTTT
TRBV2,-,-,TRBJ2-2,CASSQTRTRNTGELFF,TGTGCCAGCAGTCAAACAAGGACACGGAACACCGGGGAGCTGTTTTTT
TRBV28,TRBD2,-,TRBJ2-1,CASSSRLAGVYNEQFF,TGTGCCAGCAGTTCGCGACTAGCGGGAGTTTACAATGAGCAGTTCTTC
TRBV9,-,-,TRBJ1-2,CASSVTGNGGYTF,TGTGCCAGCAGCGTTACAGGGAATGGTGGCTACACCTTC